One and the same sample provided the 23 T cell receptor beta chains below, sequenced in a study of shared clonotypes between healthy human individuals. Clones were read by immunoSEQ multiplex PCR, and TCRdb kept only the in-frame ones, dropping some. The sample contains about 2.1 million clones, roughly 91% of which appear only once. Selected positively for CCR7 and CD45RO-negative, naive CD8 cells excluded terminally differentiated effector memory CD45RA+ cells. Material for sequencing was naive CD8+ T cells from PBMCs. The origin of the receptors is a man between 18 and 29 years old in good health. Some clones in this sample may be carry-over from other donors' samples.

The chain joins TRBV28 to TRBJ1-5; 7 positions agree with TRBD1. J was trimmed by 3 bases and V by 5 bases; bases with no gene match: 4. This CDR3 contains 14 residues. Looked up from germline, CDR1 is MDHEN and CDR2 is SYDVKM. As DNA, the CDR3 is TGTGCCAGCAGTCGGGGACAGACCAATCAGCCCCAGCATTTT. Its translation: CASSRGQTNQPQHF. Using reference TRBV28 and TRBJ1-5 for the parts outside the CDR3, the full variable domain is DVKVTQSSRYLVKRTGEKVFLECVQDMDHENMFWYRQDPGLGLRLIYFSYDVKMKEKGDIPEGYSVSREKKERFSLILESASTNQTSMYLCASSRGQTNQPQHFGDGTRLSIL.

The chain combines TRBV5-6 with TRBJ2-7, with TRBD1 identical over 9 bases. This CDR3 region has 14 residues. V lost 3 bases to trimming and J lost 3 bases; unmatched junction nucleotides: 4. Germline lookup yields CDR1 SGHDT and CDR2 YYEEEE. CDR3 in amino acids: CASSYRTGDYEQYF. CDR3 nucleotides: TGTGCCAGCAGCTACCGGACAGGGGACTACGAGCAGTACTTC. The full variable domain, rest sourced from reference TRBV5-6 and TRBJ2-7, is DAGVTQSPTHLIKTRGQQVTLRCSPKSGHDTVSWYQQALGQGPQFIFQYYEEEERQRGNFPDRFSGHQFPNYSSELNVNALLLGDSALYLCASSYRTGDYEQYFGPGTRLTVT.

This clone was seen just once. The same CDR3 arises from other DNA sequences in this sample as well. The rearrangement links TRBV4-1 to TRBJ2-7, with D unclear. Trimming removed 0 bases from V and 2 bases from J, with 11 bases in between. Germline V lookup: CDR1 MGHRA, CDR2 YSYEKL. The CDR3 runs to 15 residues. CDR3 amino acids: CASSQEGQGAYEQYF. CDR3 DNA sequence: TGCGCCAGCAGCCAAGAAGGGCAAGGAGCCTACGAGCAGTACTTC.

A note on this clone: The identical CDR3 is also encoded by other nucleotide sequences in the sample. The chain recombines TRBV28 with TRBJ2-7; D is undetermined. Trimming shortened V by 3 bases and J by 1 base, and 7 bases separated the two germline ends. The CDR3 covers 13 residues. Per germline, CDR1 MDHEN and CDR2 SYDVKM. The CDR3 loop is CASSFSESYEQYF. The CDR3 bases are TGTGCCAGCAGTTTTTCTGAATCCTACGAGCAGTACTTC.

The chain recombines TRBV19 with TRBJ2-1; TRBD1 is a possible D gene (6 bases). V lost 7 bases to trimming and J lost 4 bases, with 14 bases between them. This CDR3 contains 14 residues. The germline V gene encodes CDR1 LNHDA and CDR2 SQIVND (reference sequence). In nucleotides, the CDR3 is TGTGCCAGTAAACCGGGACATTCTTACAATGAGCAGTTCTTC. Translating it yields CASKPGHSYNEQFF.

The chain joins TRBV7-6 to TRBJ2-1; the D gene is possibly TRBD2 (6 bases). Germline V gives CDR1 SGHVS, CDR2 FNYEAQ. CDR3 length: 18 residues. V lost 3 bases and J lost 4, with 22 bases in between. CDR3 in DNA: TGTGCCAGCAGCTTCCGGGACTGGACCTACACAACATACAATGAGCAGTTCTTC. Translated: CASSFRDWTYTTYNEQFF.

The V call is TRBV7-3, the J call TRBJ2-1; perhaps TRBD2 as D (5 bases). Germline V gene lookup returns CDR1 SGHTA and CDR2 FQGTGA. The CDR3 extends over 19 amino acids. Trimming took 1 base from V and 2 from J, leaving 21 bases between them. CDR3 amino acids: CASSLNPLGGSGTYNEQFF. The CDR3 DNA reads TGTGCCAGCAGCTTAAATCCCCTGGGCGGGTCCGGCACCTACAATGAGCAGTTCTTC. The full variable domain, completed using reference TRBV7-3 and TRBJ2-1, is GAGVSQTPSNKVTEKGKYVELRCDPISGHTALYWYRQSLGQGPEFLIYFQGTGAADDSGLPNDRFFAVRPEGSVSTLKIQRTERGDSAVYLCASSLNPLGGSGTYNEQFFGPGTRLTVL.

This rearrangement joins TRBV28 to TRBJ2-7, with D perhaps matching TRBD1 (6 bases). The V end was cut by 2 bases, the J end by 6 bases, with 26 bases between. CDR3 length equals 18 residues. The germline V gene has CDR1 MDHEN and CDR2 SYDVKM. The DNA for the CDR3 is TGTGCCAGCAGTTTAGAACTATTGTCAACAGGGCGTGGGCCCGAGCAGTACTTC. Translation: CASSLELLSTGRGPEQYF. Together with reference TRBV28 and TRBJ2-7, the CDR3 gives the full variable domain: DVKVTQSSRYLVKRTGEKVFLECVQDMDHENMFWYRQDPGLGLRLIYFSYDVKMKEKGDIPEGYSVSREKKERFSLILESASTNQTSMYLCASSLELLSTGRGPEQYFGPGTRLTVT.

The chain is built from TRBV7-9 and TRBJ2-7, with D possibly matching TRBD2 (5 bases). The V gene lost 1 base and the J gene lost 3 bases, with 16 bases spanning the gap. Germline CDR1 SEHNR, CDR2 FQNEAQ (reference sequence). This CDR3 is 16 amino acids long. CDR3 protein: CASSLERSGPYYEQYF. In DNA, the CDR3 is TGTGCCAGCAGCTTAGAGCGGAGTGGACCCTACTACGAGCAGTACTTC.

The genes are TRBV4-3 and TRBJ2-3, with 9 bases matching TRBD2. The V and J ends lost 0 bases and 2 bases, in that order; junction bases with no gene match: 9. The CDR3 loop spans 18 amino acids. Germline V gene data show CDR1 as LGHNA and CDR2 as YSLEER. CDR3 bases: TGCGCCAGCAGCCAAGATCGGCCTAGCGGGACCGACACAGATACGCAGTATTTT. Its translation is CASSQDRPSGTDTDTQYF.

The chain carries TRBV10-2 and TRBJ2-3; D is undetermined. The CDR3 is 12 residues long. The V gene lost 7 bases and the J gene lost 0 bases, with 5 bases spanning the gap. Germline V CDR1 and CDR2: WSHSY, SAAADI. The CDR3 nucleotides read TGCGCCAGCACTGGCAGCACAGATACGCAGTATTTT. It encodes CASTGSTDTQYF.

The CDR3 is CASSQEDPPSDNEQFF. The DNA of the CDR3 is TGTGCCAGCAGCCAAGAAGACCCCCCGTCGGACAATGAGCAGTTCTTC. This sequence joins TRBV4-2 and TRBJ2-1; D unclear. Trimming took off 0 bases at V and 5 bases at J, with 14 bases between the two ends. The germline gives CDR1 LGHNA, CDR2 YNFKEQ. The CDR3 consists of 16 residues.

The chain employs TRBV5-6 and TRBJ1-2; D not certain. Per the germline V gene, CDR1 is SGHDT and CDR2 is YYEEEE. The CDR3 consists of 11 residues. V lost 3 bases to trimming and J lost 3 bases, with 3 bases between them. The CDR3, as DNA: TGTGCCAGCAGCTGGGACTATGGCTACACCTTC. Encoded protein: CASSWDYGYTF.

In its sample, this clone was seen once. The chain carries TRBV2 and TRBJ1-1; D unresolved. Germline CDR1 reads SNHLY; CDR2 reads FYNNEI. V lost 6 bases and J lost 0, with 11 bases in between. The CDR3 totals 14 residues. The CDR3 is CASRARDLNTEAFF. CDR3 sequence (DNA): TGTGCCAGCAGGGCGAGAGATTTGAACACTGAAGCTTTCTTT.

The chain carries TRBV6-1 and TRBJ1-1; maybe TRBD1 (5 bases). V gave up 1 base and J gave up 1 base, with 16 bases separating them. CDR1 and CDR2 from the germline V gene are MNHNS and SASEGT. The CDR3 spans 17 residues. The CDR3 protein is CASSEVFRGTWNTEAFF. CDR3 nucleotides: TGTGCCAGCAGTGAAGTATTCCGGGGGACCTGGAACACTGAAGCTTTCTTT.

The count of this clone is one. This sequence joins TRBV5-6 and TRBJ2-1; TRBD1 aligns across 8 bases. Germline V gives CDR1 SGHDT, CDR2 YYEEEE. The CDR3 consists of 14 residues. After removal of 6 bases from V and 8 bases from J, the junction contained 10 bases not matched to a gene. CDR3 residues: CASTRTGIGDEQFF. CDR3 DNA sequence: TGTGCCAGCACCCGGACAGGGATCGGGGATGAGCAGTTCTTC.

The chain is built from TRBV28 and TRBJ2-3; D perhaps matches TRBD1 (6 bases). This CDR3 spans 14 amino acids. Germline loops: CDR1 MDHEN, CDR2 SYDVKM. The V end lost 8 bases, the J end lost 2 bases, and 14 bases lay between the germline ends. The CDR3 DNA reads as TGTGCCAGCGGGGGCGGTCTCATCACAGATACGCAGTATTTT. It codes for CASGGGLITDTQYF.

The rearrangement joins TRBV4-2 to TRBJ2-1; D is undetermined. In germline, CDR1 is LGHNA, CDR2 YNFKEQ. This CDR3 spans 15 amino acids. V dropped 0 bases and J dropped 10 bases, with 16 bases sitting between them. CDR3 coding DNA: TGTGCCAGCAGCCAAGATTTGAGAAGCGCGCCGGAGCAGTTCTTC. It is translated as CASSQDLRSAPEQFF.

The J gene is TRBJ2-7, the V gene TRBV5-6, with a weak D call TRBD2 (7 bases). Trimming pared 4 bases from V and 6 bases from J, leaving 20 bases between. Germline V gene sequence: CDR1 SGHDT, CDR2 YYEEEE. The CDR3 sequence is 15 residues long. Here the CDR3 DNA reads TGTGCCAGCAGCGGGGAAGGGGGGGCACAAGTCGAGCAGTACTTC. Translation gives CASSGEGGAQVEQYF.

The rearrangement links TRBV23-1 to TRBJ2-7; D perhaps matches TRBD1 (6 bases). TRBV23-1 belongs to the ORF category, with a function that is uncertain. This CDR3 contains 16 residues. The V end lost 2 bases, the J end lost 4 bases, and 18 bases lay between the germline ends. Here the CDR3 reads CASSQPKARTDYEQYF. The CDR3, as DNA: TGCGCCAGCAGTCAACCAAAGGCCAGGACAGATTACGAGCAGTACTTC.

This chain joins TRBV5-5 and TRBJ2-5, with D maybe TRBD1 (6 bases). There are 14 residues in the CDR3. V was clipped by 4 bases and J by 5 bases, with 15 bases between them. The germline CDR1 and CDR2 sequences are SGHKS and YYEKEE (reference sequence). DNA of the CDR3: TGTGCCAGCAGCCCCCCCGGGACATTTGAGACCCAGTACTTC. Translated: CASSPPGTFETQYF.

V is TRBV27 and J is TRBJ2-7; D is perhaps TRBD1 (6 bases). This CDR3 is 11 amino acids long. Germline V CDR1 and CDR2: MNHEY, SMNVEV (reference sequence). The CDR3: CAVQGLGEQYF. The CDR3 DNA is TGTGCGGTACAGGGATTAGGGGAGCAGTACTTC.

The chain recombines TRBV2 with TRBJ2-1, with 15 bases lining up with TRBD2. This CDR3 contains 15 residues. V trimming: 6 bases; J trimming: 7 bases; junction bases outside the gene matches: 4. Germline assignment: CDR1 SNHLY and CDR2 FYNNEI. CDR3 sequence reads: CASRVGLAGGNEQFF. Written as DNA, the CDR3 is TGTGCCAGCAGGGTGGGACTAGCGGGAGGAAATGAGCAGTTCTTC.